This T cell receptor beta chain was recorded in a study of T cells in Graves' hyperthyroidism and ophthalmopathy. Overall study findings and caveats: Progression to ophthalmopathy was predicted a median of 6.5 months early. Expanded thyroid clonotypes (above 0.001) were mostly also found in blood.

There are 15 residues in the CDR3. V was pared by 0 bases and J by 7 bases, with 16 bases between. Germline V gives CDR1 DFQATT, CDR2 SNEGSKA (reference sequence). This clonotype was detected only a few times. Its matching antigen is unknown. Amplification yielded TCR beta CDR3 regions, with RNA transcripts as the source. When the TCR CDR3 underwent first-round RT-PCR, the HTBI primer set was used. Each CDR3 protein is one row after TCRdb ran MiXCR on the multiplex PCR reads. Among about 480,000 distinct CDR3 sequences listed, approximately 15% were seen once. The receptor comes from a woman in her late teens or twenties with Graves' hyperthyroidism. The chain links TRBV20-1 to TRBJ2-1, with a weak D call TRBD2 (6 bases). Input material: blood. CDR3 DNA: TGCAGTGCTAGAGACAGACTAGACCTAAGGAATGAGCAGTTCTTC. It is translated as CSARDRLDLRNEQFF.